This entry describes one TCR beta chain. The data stem from a study of fetal regulatory T cell absence and autoimmunity. Clones were sequenced by immunoSEQ multiplex PCR, and TCRdb holds only the in-frame ones, with some missing. The sample holds around 100,000 clones, approximately 75% seen once. CDR1 and CDR2 from the germline V gene are LGHNA and YSLEER. The CDR3 has 14 residues. Between the trimmed V and J ends, which lost 4 bases and 1 base, there was a span of 9 bases. The clonotype was recovered from a male donor with IPEX syndrome. Sequencing input: pancreas tissue. The rearrangement uses TRBV4-3 and TRBJ2-3; no clear D gene. The CDR3 nucleotides read TGCGCCAGCAGCCGGTGGGTGGGCACAGATACGCAGTATTTT. It is translated as CASSRWVGTDTQYF.